The sequence of this T cell receptor beta chain was determined in a study of a mutant IDH1 vaccine in newly diagnosed glioma. Study-wide context: Patients received vaccination from 4-6 weeks after radiotherapy alone, or with temozolomide cycles. Treatment recipients were 62.5% male and about 40% female, and their mean age was around 40 years. Pretreatment consisted of radiotherapy, temozolomide, or both, with most receiving both. Study-level findings and limits: Changes in the top peripheral T cell clonotypes seemingly had no bearing on pseudoprogression.

Time point defined: week 5, during vaccination. Every single dose of the vaccine, 300 ug of mutant IDH1 20-mer peptide, came with topical imiquimod. Germline assignment: CDR1 SGHNT and CDR2 YYREEE (reference sequence). This CDR3 has 15 amino acids. The junction had 6 bases not matched to a gene; V was cut back by 3 bases and J by 5 bases. Libraries were prepared by immunoSEQ multiplex PCR; TCRdb keeps only in-frame clonotypes and omits some of them. The table has around 51,000 clones, 78% seen once. A few counts support this clone. Its antigen is unidentified. The TCR comes from a middle-aged woman with glioma. This specimen was PBMCs, taken from a glioma patient whose treatment included an IDH1 peptide vaccine. The genes are TRBV5-4 and TRBJ2-4, with 9 bases that match TRBD2. CDR3 residues: CASSSLTSGENIQYF. CDR3 in DNA: TGTGCCAGCAGCTCCTTGACTAGCGGCGAAAACATTCAGTACTTC.